Listed here is a single T cell receptor beta chain. Its antigen is still unknown. The sample belongs to a study of blood T cells in healthy people across ages. Study findings and constraints: Compared with aged donors, long-lived donors showed fewer expanded clones, suggesting selection.

It was with a sample-barcoded 5' primer and a J-beta primer mix that a second PCR of roughly 7 to 12 cycles was run. In TCRdb, the 5' RACE reads were re-called with MiXCR into one record per CDR3 protein. The sample contains approximately 800,000 distinct CDR3 sequences, roughly three fifths of which appear only once. The receptor's source is a middle-aged man in good health. The specimen sequenced was blood.

The CDR3 is CASSEGPNSFFNYGYTF. In nucleotides, the CDR3 is TGTGCCAGCAGCGAGGGGCCGAACAGCTTCTTTAACTATGGCTACACCTTC. This rearrangement joins TRBV7-2 to TRBJ1-2, with a possible D match to TRBD1 (5 bases). The germline V gene encodes CDR1 SGHTA and CDR2 FQGNSA. Between the trimmed V and J ends, which lost 5 bases and 1 base, there was a span of 20 bases. This CDR3 region has 17 residues.